Below are 26 T cell receptor beta chains sequenced from a single sample in a study of Ad26.COV2.S vaccination and SARS-CoV-2 variants. The assay was immunoSEQ multiplex PCR, and TCRdb's table has in-frame clones only and misses some. The data show about 410,000 clones, approximately 86% seen once. Treatment indicated: some 20 received Ad26.COV2.S at low or high dose, single or two shots; roughly five received placebo; per-sample allocation not given. After the first vaccine or placebo injection, samples were drawn on day 63. The sample here was peripheral blood, taken in a trial of Ad26.COV2.S vaccine versus placebo. The receptors derive from a person aged 18 to 59 who received the Ad26.COV2.S COVID-19 vaccine or a placebo.

The V call is TRBV2, the J call TRBJ1-1; D remains unclear. Per germline, CDR1 SNHLY and CDR2 FYNNEI. This CDR3 comprises 13 residues. The V end was cut by 8 bases, the J end by 1 base, with 11 bases between. CDR3 residues: CASDRLRNTEAFF. CDR3 nucleotides: TGTGCCAGCGATCGACTGCGGAACACTGAAGCTTTCTTT. The variable domain in full, completed from reference TRBV2 and TRBJ1-1, reads EPEVTQTPSHQVTQMGQEVILRCVPISNHLYFYWYRQILGQKVEFLVSFYNNEISEKSEIFDDQFSVERPDGSNFTLKIRSTKLEDSAMYFCASDRLRNTEAFFGQGTRLTVV.

This chain links TRBV6-2 or TRBV6-3 with TRBJ2-2; TRBD1 might be the D (5 bases). There are 15 residues in the CDR3. CDR1 is MNHEY, CDR2 SVGEGT, per germline. V was shortened by 4 bases and J by 10 bases, with 19 bases between the two germline ends. This chain's CDR3 is CASSFTAGPNAELFF. CDR3 coding DNA: TGTGCCAGCAGTTTTACTGCAGGGCCGAACGCGGAGCTGTTTTTT.

The V gene is TRBV6-4, the J gene TRBJ2-3; the match to TRBD2 covers 7 bases. V gave up 4 bases and J gave up 3 bases; unmatched junction bases: 4. CDR3 length equals 14 residues. CDR1 is MRHNA and CDR2 is SNTAGT in the germline V gene. The CDR3 here is CASSVGGGTDTQYF. The CDR3 DNA reads TGTGCCAGCAGTGTTGGGGGGGGGACAGATACGCAGTATTTT.

The chain couples TRBV12-3 or TRBV12-4 to TRBJ1-4; weak D call: TRBD1 (6 bases). V was cut by 6 bases and J by 5 bases, with 10 bases left in between. The CDR3 loop spans 13 amino acids. CDR3 sequence: CASRTGGNEKLFF. CDR3 sequence (DNA): TGTGCCAGCAGGACAGGAGGGAATGAAAAACTGTTTTTT.

Regarding this clone: This specimen includes other DNA sequences encoding the same CDR3. J is TRBJ1-1 and V is TRBV29-1; 9 bases match TRBD1. The germline V gene encodes CDR1 SQVTM and CDR2 ANQGSEA. The CDR3 contains 11 residues. V lost 6 bases and J lost 4; bases outside the gene matches: 0. CDR3: CSVTGGTEAFF. CDR3 in DNA: TGCAGCGTGACAGGGGGCACTGAAGCTTTCTTT.

The CDR3 loop reads CASSEVVWGEQYF. CDR3 coding DNA: TGTGCCAGCAGTGAAGTCGTCTGGGGCGAGCAGTACTTC. This sequence joins TRBV6-1 and TRBJ2-7, with no clear D. This CDR3 region has 13 residues. Trimming took off 1 base at V and 6 bases at J, with 10 bases between the two ends. Germline CDR1 MNHNS, CDR2 SASEGT.

The chain has TRBV5-1 and TRBJ1-2; D call uncertain. The CDR3 totals 16 residues. Germline values: CDR1 SGHRS, CDR2 YFSETQ. V was trimmed by 0 bases and J by 0 bases, leaving 12 bases between them. Here the CDR3 DNA reads TGCGCCAGCAGCTTGGGGACGTCTTCAGCTAACTATGGCTACACCTTC. It is translated as CASSLGTSSANYGYTF.

This chain uses TRBV11-3 with TRBJ1-1, with D maybe TRBD1 (5 bases). The CDR3 has 13 residues. Germline V lookup: CDR1 SGHNT, CDR2 YENEEA. With 1 base removed from V and 5 bases from J, the gap between germline ends came to 8 bases. The CDR3 sequence is CASSLVRGTEAFF. The DNA for the CDR3 is TGTGCCAGCAGCTTAGTACGGGGGACTGAAGCTTTCTTT.

The rearrangement joins TRBV5-5 to TRBJ1-1, with TRBD1 matching over 7 bases. Germline trimming cut 1 base from V and 0 bases from J; bases unmatched to any gene: 3. Per germline, CDR1 SGHKS and CDR2 YYEKEE (reference sequence). This CDR3 has 15 residues. The CDR3 is CASSLSTGMNTEAFF. DNA of the CDR3: TGTGCCAGCAGCTTGTCGACAGGGATGAACACTGAAGCTTTCTTT.

The CDR3 protein is CASNPTGPNYGYTF. The DNA of the CDR3 is TGTGCCAGTAACCCGACGGGACCGAACTATGGCTACACCTTC. The rearrangement joins TRBV19 to TRBJ1-2; D possibly corresponds to TRBD1 (5 bases). There are 14 residues in the CDR3. V lost 7 bases and J 2 bases, leaving 14 bases between the germline ends. The germline gives CDR1 LNHDA, CDR2 SQIVND (reference sequence).

The chain couples TRBV10-2 to TRBJ1-1, with a possible D match to TRBD1 (6 bases). Per germline, CDR1 WSHSY and CDR2 SAAADI. This CDR3 contains 13 residues. V was pared by 7 bases and J by 4 bases, with 13 bases between. CDR3 residues: CASTLTGSTEAFF. CDR3 coding DNA: TGCGCCAGCACCTTAACAGGGTCCACTGAAGCTTTCTTT.

The chain recombines TRBV7-9 with TRBJ2-2; 9 nucleotides line up with TRBD1. Germline assignment: CDR1 SEHNR and CDR2 FQNEAQ (reference sequence). V trimming: 5 bases; J trimming: 6 bases; junction bases outside the gene matches: 7. There are 15 residues in the CDR3. The CDR3 DNA follows: TGTGCCAGCAGCCACGGACAGGGGTGGCCCGGGGAGCTGTTTTTT. This sequence encodes CASSHGQGWPGELFF.

This sequence joins TRBV7-8 and TRBJ2-2; unclear D gene. Trimming took 4 bases from V and 5 from J, leaving 8 bases between them. Germline V lookup: CDR1 SGHVS, CDR2 FQNEAQ. This CDR3 has 13 residues. The CDR3: CASSSRRTGELFF. Written as DNA, the CDR3 is TGTGCCAGCAGCTCCAGACGTACCGGGGAGCTGTTTTTT.

The V gene is TRBV7-2, the J gene TRBJ1-6; 9 positions agree with TRBD1. J was trimmed by 9 bases and V by 2 bases; bases with no gene match: 5. Germline loops: CDR1 SGHTA, CDR2 FQGNSA. The CDR3 has 15 residues. The CDR3: CASSLTGGAFSPLHF. CDR3 bases: TGTGCCAGCAGCTTAACAGGGGGCGCCTTTTCACCCCTCCACTTT.

This clone was seen once. The rearrangement uses TRBV27 and TRBJ2-1; 10 bases agree with TRBD2. J was trimmed by 8 bases and V by 2 bases; bases with no gene match: 6. Germline loops: CDR1 MNHEY, CDR2 SMNVEV (reference sequence). The CDR3 contains 15 residues. CDR3 loop: CASSLRLAGAYEQFF. The CDR3 DNA reads TGTGCCAGCAGTTTACGGCTAGCGGGGGCGTATGAGCAGTTCTTC.

The chain links TRBV5-1 to TRBJ2-1, with 11 nucleotides matching TRBD2. The CDR3 runs 14 residues. With 4 bases clipped from V and 7 bases from J, the junction kept 4 bases outside the gene matches. Germline loops: CDR1 SGHRS, CDR2 YFSETQ. This CDR3 is CASSLTSGVNEQFF. The CDR3 region has the DNA TGCGCCAGCAGCCTGACTAGCGGGGTTAATGAGCAGTTCTTC.

This clone has a single count. The chain joins TRBV5-1 to TRBJ2-3, with 9 bases identical to TRBD1. Germline V CDR1 and CDR2: SGHRS, YFSETQ. CDR3 length: 13 amino acids. V lost 6 bases, J lost 4 bases, and 3 bases stayed unmatched. CDR3 loop: CASKQGASDTQYF. The CDR3 DNA follows: TGCGCCAGCAAACAGGGGGCATCAGATACGCAGTATTTT.

This chain uses TRBV2 with TRBJ1-2; TRBD1 might be the D (5 bases). Germline-derived CDR1 and CDR2 are SNHLY and FYNNEI. The V end was cut by 6 bases, the J end by 4 bases, with 12 bases between. This CDR3 is built from 13 residues. CDR3 DNA sequence: TGTGCCAGCAGCTCGCAGGGACGCTATGGCTACACCTTC. This codes for CASSSQGRYGYTF.

The chain uses TRBV18 and TRBJ1-1; no reliable D call. There are 13 residues in the CDR3. The germline V gene has CDR1 KGHSH and CDR2 LQKENI. Trimming left V 3 bases short and J 2 bases short, with 7 bases between. The CDR3 loop is CASSPGINTEAFF. In DNA, the CDR3 is TGTGCCAGCTCACCTGGAATCAACACTGAAGCTTTCTTT.

The CDR3 sequence is CAWSLGTGFGYGYTF. The CDR3 nucleotides read TGTGCCTGGAGTTTAGGGACAGGGTTTGGCTATGGCTACACCTTC. This rearrangement joins TRBV30 to TRBJ1-2, with 9 positions matching TRBD1. Unmatched junction bases numbered 8, after V lost 2 bases and J lost 4 bases. The CDR3 is 15 residues long. Germline V lookup: CDR1 GTSNPN, CDR2 SVGIG (reference sequence).

The chain joins TRBV5-5 to TRBJ1-2, with D maybe TRBD1 (5 bases). Germline V CDR1 and CDR2: SGHKS, YYEKEE (reference sequence). The CDR3 is 15 residues long. The germline V and J ends were trimmed by 3 bases and 4 bases, with 16 bases remaining between them. The CDR3 DNA sequence: TGTGCCAGCAGCTGGACCCCCGGGACGGCCTATGGCTACACCTTC. It codes for CASSWTPGTAYGYTF.

This clone has a handful of counts. The V and J genes are TRBV7-8 and TRBJ1-1, with TRBD1 matching over 7 bases. Germline lookup yields CDR1 SGHVS and CDR2 FQNEAQ. The V gene end was trimmed by 5 bases and the J gene end by 4 bases; junction bases not matched to a gene: 19. The CDR3 is made up of 18 amino acids. In nucleotides, the CDR3 is TGTGCCAGCAGCCCCACCCCGACAGGGTTCCAGGGTGTCACTGAAGCTTTCTTT. This translates into CASSPTPTGFQGVTEAFF.

CDR3 sequence: CASSLARLGLRYEQYF. The CDR3 region has the DNA TGTGCCAGCAGCTTGGCGCGGTTAGGACTGAGATACGAGCAGTACTTC. The V call is TRBV5-5, the J call TRBJ2-7, with a weak D call TRBD2 (5 bases). This CDR3 has 16 residues. Per germline, CDR1 SGHKS and CDR2 YYEKEE (reference sequence). The ends were cut back, 0 bases at V and 4 bases at J, with 17 bases in the middle.

The chain has TRBV11-2 and TRBJ1-1; 10 bases map to TRBD1. The length of the CDR3 is 16 residues. The junction had 6 bases not matched to a gene; V was cut back by 4 bases and J by 1 base. CDR1 is SGHAT and CDR2 is FQNNGV in the germline V gene. CDR3 residues: CASSSLRDRGNTEAFF. CDR3 sequence (DNA): TGTGCCAGCAGCTCACTTAGGGACAGGGGGAACACTGAAGCTTTCTTT. Combining the CDR3 with reference TRBV11-2 and TRBJ1-1 gives the whole variable domain EAGVAQSPRYKIIEKRQSVAFWCNPISGHATLYWYQQILGQGPKLLIQFQNNGVVDDSQLPKDRFSAERLKGVDSTLKIQPAKLEDSAVYLCASSSLRDRGNTEAFFGQGTRLTVV.

V gene TRBV7-8 combines with J gene TRBJ2-1; D is uncertain. The CDR3 length is 14 residues. The V and J ends lost 0 bases and 4 bases respectively, with 7 bases between them. The germline V gene has CDR1 SGHVS and CDR2 FQNEAQ. The CDR3 DNA sequence: TGTGCCAGCAGCTTAGCGTCCGGGTACAATGAGCAGTTCTTC. This sequence encodes CASSLASGYNEQFF. Combining the CDR3 with reference TRBV7-8 and TRBJ2-1 gives the whole variable domain GAGVSQSPRYKVAKRGQDVALRCDPISGHVSLFWYQQALGQGPEFLTYFQNEAQLDKSGLPSDRFFAERPEGSVSTLKIQRTQQEDSAVYLCASSLASGYNEQFFGPGTRLTVL.

The rearrangement joins TRBV5-4 to TRBJ2-1; 7 bases agree with TRBD1. In germline, CDR1 is SGHNT, CDR2 YYREEE (reference sequence). The CDR3 loop spans 15 amino acids. With 4 bases clipped from V and 4 bases from J, the junction kept 8 bases outside the gene matches. CDR3 DNA: TGTGCCAGCAGCATTACAGGGGTGGGTTACAATGAGCAGTTCTTC. Its protein product is CASSITGVGYNEQFF.